Listed below are T cell receptor beta chains from one sample, sequenced in a study of blood T cell repertoires in COVID-19. Using immunoSEQ multiplex PCR, the repertoire was profiled, and TCRdb retains in-frame clones only, with some absent. The data contain about 64,000 clones, 80% to 90% of them singletons. The source material was peripheral blood. Source of these receptors: a man in his forties with acute or convalescent COVID-19. CDR3s include the opening cysteine and the closing phenylalanine or tryptophan. Each record gives: D gene, V gene, CDR3 protein. D genes are given only for firm matches.

D: NA; V: TRBV2; CDR3: CASSEGAALNYGYTF
D: NA; V: TRBV19; CDR3: CASSIREDYGYTF
D: NA; V: TRBV2; CDR3: CASTQGRVGNQPQHF
D: NA; V: TRBV29-1; CDR3: CSGTGYYGYTF
D: NA; V: TRBV6-5; CDR3: CASSYSKSGIYEQYF
D: NA; V: TRBV6-5; CDR3: CASRNRANYGYTF
D: TRBD1; V: TRBV11-2; CDR3: CASSHFYRGPSYNEQFF
D: TRBD2; V: TRBV4-2; CDR3: CASSQDMASGGVRGETQYF
D: NA; V: TRBV14; CDR3: CASSRYRSPREQYF
D: NA; V: TRBV7-8; CDR3: CASSRRQASGNTIYF
D: TRBD2; V: TRBV18; CDR3: CASSPASGGKSPTEESSYNEQFF
D: NA; V: TRBV2; CDR3: CASSGEGSQPQHF
D: NA; V: TRBV29-1; CDR3: CSVEVTGEEGYTF
D: NA; V: TRBV6-5; CDR3: CASSTTGPNYGYTF
D: NA; V: TRBV21-1; CDR3: CASSTLAGHTHNEQFF
D: NA; V: TRBV5-1; CDR3: CASSNLGAQETQYF
D: NA; V: TRBV29-1; CDR3: CSVDASSYGYTF
D: NA; V: TRBV7-9; CDR3: CASSFRGSSYEQYF
D: NA; V: TRBV12-3/TRBV12-4; CDR3: CASRRAYDTIYF
D: NA; V: TRBV11-2; CDR3: CASSPMQGGVQFF
D: TRBD2; V: TRBV18; CDR3: CASSAVGTSGGYNEQFF
D: NA; V: TRBV25-1; CDR3: CASGTPGANTGELFF
D: NA; V: TRBV24-1; CDR3: CATRRGRDNNEQFF
D: NA; V: TRBV15; CDR3: CATSFQSMNTEAFF
D: TRBD1; V: TRBV11-2; CDR3: CASSLDRVAYEQYF
D: TRBD1; V: TRBV2; CDR3: CASSTTGQISPLHF
D: TRBD2; V: TRBV7-2; CDR3: CASSQPGSGGYSYEQYF
D: TRBD1; V: TRBV6-5; CDR3: CASSQGEGGYTF
D: NA; V: TRBV3-1/TRBV3-2; CDR3: CASSQHLEVGELFF
D: TRBD1; V: TRBV20-1; CDR3: CSASEGAYSGANVLTF
D: NA; V: TRBV10-1; CDR3: CASSEARSYGYTF
D: NA; V: TRBV12-3/TRBV12-4; CDR3: CASSPRGTEAFF
D: TRBD1; V: TRBV5-1; CDR3: CASSWTGTGVSYEQYF
D: NA; V: TRBV11-3; CDR3: CASARGTDTQYF
D: NA; V: TRBV24-1; CDR3: CATSDSTAQLTYNEQFF
D: TRBD2; V: TRBV10-2; CDR3: CASSELAGGRETQYF
D: TRBD1; V: TRBV5-4; CDR3: CASSLRQGAGEQYF
D: NA; V: TRBV13; CDR3: CASSFLADSQTFF
D: TRBD1; V: TRBV3-1/TRBV3-2; CDR3: CASSQGGTAAGQPQHF
D: TRBD1; V: TRBV30; CDR3: CAWSTGGDGYTF
D: NA; V: TRBV4-1; CDR3: CASSPDSNQPQHF
D: TRBD1; V: TRBV28; CDR3: CASSTPRTGAGEQYF
D: NA; V: TRBV29-1; CDR3: CSVAQGAGTYEQYF
D: NA; V: TRBV2; CDR3: CASSEQTGNEQFF
D: TRBD2; V: TRBV7-3; CDR3: CASTPLAGGGETQYF
D: TRBD2; V: TRBV5-1; CDR3: CASSLWGLAGETQYF
D: NA; V: TRBV6-1; CDR3: CASSEGNRVRETQYF
D: NA; V: TRBV14; CDR3: CASSQGPSAGAYEQYF
D: TRBD1; V: TRBV25-1; CDR3: CATGDRLNYGYTF
D: TRBD1; V: TRBV4-2; CDR3: CASSQNRGWAFSGNTIYF
D: NA; V: TRBV11-2; CDR3: CASSHRSGEQYF
D: NA; V: TRBV12-5; CDR3: CASAPGRNQPQHF
D: NA; V: TRBV6-1; CDR3: CASSEWFRSTQTAQETQYF